Listed below are T cell receptor beta chains from one sample, sequenced in a study of blood T cell repertoires in COVID-19. TCRdb's table, derived via immunoSEQ multiplex PCR, lists solely in-frame clones and lacks some. The repertoire holds around 260,000 clones, with roughly 88% as singletons. Sequenced sample: PBMCs or T cells enriched from blood (not recorded which). These receptors were taken from a woman in her twenties or thirties who had recovered from COVID-19. CDR3s include the opening cysteine and the closing phenylalanine or tryptophan. The D gene is left open where the match is weak. Expanded clones get a size class; other rows say once, few or many, or leave the size out.

CDR3 DNA,CDR3 protein,D gene,V gene,J gene,CDR3 length,clone size
TGTGCCAGTAGGCCGACAGGAGAAGATAATTCACCCCTCCACTTT,CASRPTGEDNSPLHF,.,TRBV19,TRBJ1-6,15,.
TGTGCCTGGAGTGTGGGGGAGGGGACCCAGTACTTC,CAWSVGEGTQYF,TRBD2,TRBV30,TRBJ2-5,12,.
TGTGCCAGCAGCCGGGACAGGGAAGTGGGGAAACTGTTTTTT,CASSRDREVGKLFF,TRBD1,TRBV6-4,TRBJ1-4,14,.
TGTGCCAGCAGCTTAGCGATGGGGGGAGACACCGGGGAGCTGTTTTTT,CASSLAMGGDTGELFF,.,TRBV7-9,TRBJ2-2,16,once
TGTGCCAGCAGGAGAGAGAACACTGAAGCTTTCTTT,CASRRENTEAFF,.,TRBV3-1/TRBV3-2,TRBJ1-1,12,once
TGCGCCAGCAGCCAAGAGGGGCTAGAACAGGGGAATCGACAGCCCCAGCATTTT,CASSQEGLEQGNRQPQHF,TRBD1,TRBV4-1,TRBJ1-5,18,.
TGTGCCAGCAGCTGGACAGGGGGACGCGAGACCCAGTACTTC,CASSWTGGRETQYF,TRBD1,TRBV7-4,TRBJ2-5,14,.
TGCAGTGCTAGTCCCCCACTGGGAGGCGGGGAGCTGTTTTTT,CSASPPLGGGELFF,.,TRBV20-1,TRBJ2-2,14,.
TGTGCCAGCATTAAGACAGGGATCTCCAATGAGCAGTTCTTC,CASIKTGISNEQFF,TRBD1,TRBV27,TRBJ2-1,14,.
TGTGCCAGCAGCTTTGGACAGTACAATGAGCAGTTCTTC,CASSFGQYNEQFF,.,TRBV5-4,TRBJ2-1,13,few
TGCGCCAGCAGCCAAGTTTCAGGACAGGGTGATTCTCGGCGGGAAAAACTGTTTTTT,CASSQVSGQGDSRREKLFF,TRBD1,TRBV4-1,TRBJ1-4,19,.
TGCGCCAGCAGCCCCGGGACAGGGGGCTTTACGGGCGTCGAGCAGTACTTC,CASSPGTGGFTGVEQYF,TRBD1,TRBV5-1,TRBJ2-7,17,.
TGTGCCAGCAGCCGTTACAGGGGGCAGCAAGAGACCCAGTACTTC,CASSRYRGQQETQYF,TRBD1,TRBV14,TRBJ2-5,15,.
TGTGCCAGCAGTTTGGGACAGGGGAACACTGAAGCTTTCTTT,CASSLGQGNTEAFF,TRBD1,TRBV28,TRBJ1-1,14,.
TGTGCCAGCAGCCCCTACAGGGCTAATGAGCAGTTCTTC,CASSPYRANEQFF,.,TRBV14,TRBJ2-1,13,.
TGTGCCAGCAGCCCAACCGGGACAGATAATTCACCCCTCCACTTT,CASSPTGTDNSPLHF,TRBD1,TRBV3-1/TRBV3-2,TRBJ1-6,15,.
TGTGCCAGCAAAGCGGGGGGGCCCGATACGCAGTATTTT,CASKAGGPDTQYF,TRBD2,TRBV25-1,TRBJ2-3,13,.
TGTGCCAGCAGCCTACAGGGCAGGAACACTGAAGCTTTCTTT,CASSLQGRNTEAFF,.,TRBV7-9,TRBJ1-1,14,.
TGTGCCAGCAGTTTCCGGGGGTTTAGCACAGATACGCAGTATTTT,CASSFRGFSTDTQYF,.,TRBV27,TRBJ2-3,15,.
TGTGCCAGTAGTGGGGGACAGGGCAAAACTAACTCCTACGAGCAGTACTTC,CASSGGQGKTNSYEQYF,TRBD1,TRBV19,TRBJ2-7,17,.
TGTGCCAGCAGTTTATGGTCGGGAGGGCCATCAGATACGCAGTATTTT,CASSLWSGGPSDTQYF,TRBD2,TRBV28,TRBJ2-3,16,once
TGTGCCACTGCAAAAGGGGGCAATCAGCCCCAGCATTTT,CATAKGGNQPQHF,.,TRBV19,TRBJ1-5,13,.
TGTGCCAGCAGCCCGGAGGAGGAGGGCTATGGCTACACCTTC,CASSPEEEGYGYTF,.,TRBV5-4,TRBJ1-2,14,.
TGTGCCAGTGCCGGACAGGGGCAGGGTCAGCCCCAGCATTTT,CASAGQGQGQPQHF,TRBD1,TRBV6-6,TRBJ1-5,14,.
TGTGCCAGCAGCTTATCATATGCAGGGTGGGATGAAGCTTTCTTT,CASSLSYAGWDEAFF,.,TRBV5-4,TRBJ1-1,15,.
TGTGCCAGCAGTTTCGCTTCGACTAGGGATGAGCAGTTCTTC,CASSFASTRDEQFF,.,TRBV28,TRBJ2-1,14,.
TGTGCCATCAGTGAGTCCCCGTCAAGGAGCTCCTACGAGCAGTACTTC,CAISESPSRSSYEQYF,.,TRBV10-3,TRBJ2-7,16,.
TGTGCCAGCAGCCAAATCGGGGGCGGGGAGCTGTTTTTT,CASSQIGGGELFF,.,TRBV4-2,TRBJ2-2,13,once
TGTGCCAGCAGCTTAACAGGGTTGGCTGAAGCTTTCTTT,CASSLTGLAEAFF,.,TRBV7-9,TRBJ1-1,13,.
TGTGCCAGCAGAGAGGGCTTCTACGAGCAGTACTTC,CASREGFYEQYF,.,TRBV28,TRBJ2-7,12,.
TGTGCCAGCAGTTCCCAACTGATAATCAATGAGCAGTTCTTC,CASSSQLIINEQFF,.,TRBV27,TRBJ2-1,14,once
TGTGCCACCAGCAGAGGCGTGCTCGGCTATGGCTACACCTTC,CATSRGVLGYGYTF,.,TRBV15,TRBJ1-2,14,.
TGTGCCAGCAGTGTAACTGATACGCAGTATTTT,CASSVTDTQYF,.,TRBV2,TRBJ2-3,11,.
TGTGCCAGCAGTTACTCAGTGGTACGGGAGGGCCTCTACAATGAGCAGTTCTTC,CASSYSVVREGLYNEQFF,TRBD2,TRBV6-2/TRBV6-3,TRBJ2-1,18,.
TGTGCCAGCAGCCGCGACAGGGGCACAGATACGCAGTATTTT,CASSRDRGTDTQYF,TRBD1,TRBV11-2,TRBJ2-3,14,.
TGTGCCAGCAGCTTAGAGGCTAGCGGAGCCTACAATGAGCAGTTCTTC,CASSLEASGAYNEQFF,TRBD2,TRBV11-1,TRBJ2-1,16,.
TGTGCCAGAATCGACAGGAATGAGCAGTTCTTC,CARIDRNEQFF,.,TRBV21-1,TRBJ2-1,11,.
TGTGCCAGCAGCCCGGGACAGCCCGCGGATGGCTACACCTTC,CASSPGQPADGYTF,TRBD1,TRBV7-2,TRBJ1-2,14,.
TGTGCCAGTAGTAGGGGACTAGCGGGGGACAACAATGAGCAGTTCTTC,CASSRGLAGDNNEQFF,TRBD2,TRBV19,TRBJ2-1,16,.
TGTGCCAGCAGCTTCCCCCCCGGGACAAACACAGATACGCAGTATTTT,CASSFPPGTNTDTQYF,.,TRBV7-9,TRBJ2-3,16,.
TGTGCCAGCAGCGGGGAACAGGGCTACAATGAAAAACTGTTTTTT,CASSGEQGYNEKLFF,.,TRBV9,TRBJ1-4,15,.
TGCGCCAGCAGTGAGGGGCCGAGACCTGACACAGATACGCAGTATTTT,CASSEGPRPDTDTQYF,.,TRBV10-1,TRBJ2-3,16,.
TGTGCCTGGAGTTTGTTGGGCAGTGGTCAAGAGACCCAGTACTTC,CAWSLLGSGQETQYF,.,TRBV30,TRBJ2-5,15,.
TGTGCCAGCTCACCGGGGGCAGGTAACACTGAAGCTTTCTTT,CASSPGAGNTEAFF,.,TRBV18,TRBJ1-1,14,many
TGTGCCAGTAGTATTATTGGGACAGGGGTCCGGAATAGCAATCAGCCCCAGCATTTT,CASSIIGTGVRNSNQPQHF,TRBD1,TRBV19,TRBJ1-5,19,.
TGTGCCAGCAGCCTTCGACAGGGCCTATACAATGAGCAGTTCTTC,CASSLRQGLYNEQFF,TRBD1,TRBV14,TRBJ2-1,15,.
TGCGCCAGCAGCTACAAAGAGGGCGCCCTCACAGATACGCAGTATTTT,CASSYKEGALTDTQYF,.,TRBV5-1,TRBJ2-3,16,.
TGTGCCAGCAGTTACTTTTACACAGATACGCAGTATTTT,CASSYFYTDTQYF,.,TRBV6-5,TRBJ2-3,13,.
TGTGCCTGGAGTCAAATCTACGACAGGGGGCGGAGGAACAATCAGCCCCAGCATTTT,CAWSQIYDRGRRNNQPQHF,TRBD1,TRBV30,TRBJ1-5,19,.
TGTGCCAGCAGCTGGAGTGGGAGGGTGAGTGAGCAGTTCTTC,CASSWSGRVSEQFF,TRBD2,TRBV5-6,TRBJ2-1,14,few
TGTGCCAGCAGTTTTAGGTCCGGGTCTCGGGTGACCCAGTACTTC,CASSFRSGSRVTQYF,.,TRBV27,TRBJ2-5,15,.
TGTGCCAGCAGCCAACAGGGGGCCTATGGCTACACCTTC,CASSQQGAYGYTF,TRBD1,TRBV14,TRBJ1-2,13,.
TGTGCCAGTGGGGACAGGGGTGGGCAGCCCCAGCATTTT,CASGDRGGQPQHF,.,TRBV21-1,TRBJ1-5,13,once
TGTGCCAGCAGCTTGGTGGGAGGAGCCGGGGAGCTGTTTTTT,CASSLVGGAGELFF,.,TRBV5-6,TRBJ2-2,14,.
TGTGCCACCAGTGATTGGGGGGGCGAGCAGTACTTC,CATSDWGGEQYF,TRBD2,TRBV24-1,TRBJ2-7,12,once
TGTGCCAGCAGCGACAGGGGAGGAAACACCATATATTTT,CASSDRGGNTIYF,TRBD1,TRBV6-5,TRBJ1-3,13,once
TGTGCCAGCAGCTTAAGTGGGAGCGTGGATACGCAGTATTTT,CASSLSGSVDTQYF,.,TRBV7-2,TRBJ2-3,14,.
TGTGCCAGCAGTGAGGACAGGGCCTGGAATGAAAAACTGTTTTTT,CASSEDRAWNEKLFF,TRBD1,TRBV2,TRBJ1-4,15,.
TGTGCCAGCAGTTCTGCAGGCTTAGGAGCTTTCTTT,CASSSAGLGAFF,.,TRBV12-3/TRBV12-4,TRBJ1-1,12,.
TGTGCCAGCAGCCTCGGACTAGCGGGAACCGACAATGAGCAGTTCTTC,CASSLGLAGTDNEQFF,TRBD2,TRBV11-2,TRBJ2-1,16,few